Sequencing of this TCR beta chain was carried out in a study of blood T cell repertoires in COVID-19. Study as a whole: Spain, Italy and the United States supplied samples that represented acute and convalescent COVID-19. T cells, B-cell-depleted T cells, or PBMCs supplied cDNA or gDNA.

Original handling: The authors estimated nucleated cell counts from reference gene primer amplification. The assay was immunoSEQ multiplex PCR, and TCRdb's table has in-frame clones only and misses some. Clone size and the V and J calls come from that table; the DNA yielded D and trimming. The sample includes roughly 80,000 clones, roughly 82% of them seen just once. Germline V gene data show CDR1 as SGHNT and CDR2 as YYREEE (reference sequence). This CDR3 comprises 17 residues. V lost 4 bases, J lost 3 bases, and 13 bases stayed unmatched. Material for sequencing was peripheral blood. The chain has TRBV5-4 and TRBJ2-3; TRBD2 agrees at 8 bases. The sequence was obtained from a human donor in a cohort sampled during active COVID-19. The CDR3 DNA sequence: TGTGCCAGCAGCCAACCCTCGGGGGGGGGAATGACAGATACGCAGTATTTT. Amino acid sequence: CASSQPSGGGMTDTQYF.